This is a list of T cell receptor beta chains from one sample in a study of cytomegalovirus exposure and HLA in healthy donors. Repertoires were generated with immunoSEQ multiplex PCR, while TCRdb's copy carries only in-frame clones and drops some. The data hold around 120,000 clones, with 77% observed a single time. Sequencing input: PBMCs. These TCRs come from a human donor in good health. CDR3s include the opening cysteine and the closing phenylalanine or tryptophan. A D gene is named only where the DNA matches it firmly. Size values are once, few and many counts, or a class for expanded clones, and some rows have none.

size: -; V: TRBV10-2; D: -; J: TRBJ1-4; CDR3: CASSKELTNEKLFF; DNA: TGCGCCAGCAGTAAGGAGTTGACTAATGAAAAACTGTTTTTT
size: few; V: TRBV6-1; D: -; J: TRBJ2-7; CDR3: CASSAPRQVNEQYF; DNA: TGTGCCAGCAGTGCGCCCAGGCAGGTGAACGAGCAGTACTTC
size: -; V: TRBV6-1; D: TRBD2; J: TRBJ2-1; CDR3: CASSEIAGGPQNEQFF; DNA: TGTGCCAGCAGCGAAATAGCGGGAGGGCCTCAAAATGAGCAGTTCTTC
size: -; V: TRBV18; D: TRBD2; J: TRBJ2-3; CDR3: CASSPTPPSGAGGGQYF; DNA: TGTGCCAGCTCACCAACCCCCCCTAGCGGTGCTGGGGGGGGGCAGTATTTT
size: -; V: TRBV1; D: -; J: TRBJ1-1; CDR3: CTSSQDRTGYEAFF; DNA: TGCACCAGCAGCCAAGATCGGACAGGGTATGAAGCTTTCTTT
size: few; V: TRBV11-2; D: -; J: TRBJ1-5; CDR3: CASSLDAAIGGSNQPQHF; DNA: TGTGCCAGCAGCTTAGATGCAGCCATCGGGGGTAGCAATCAGCCCCAGCATTTT
size: -; V: TRBV19; D: -; J: TRBJ1-1; CDR3: CASSGTGRAEAFF; DNA: TGTGCCAGTAGTGGAACAGGGCGAGCTGAAGCTTTCTTT
size: -; V: TRBV19; D: TRBD1; J: TRBJ1-5; CDR3: CASSTRTGVRRSESQHF; DNA: TGTGCCAGTAGTACCCGGACAGGGGTTCGCAGGTCGGAAAGCCAGCATTTT
size: -; V: TRBV19; D: -; J: TRBJ2-7; CDR3: CASRSGGSSYEQYF; DNA: TGTGCCAGTAGGTCAGGGGGGTCATCCTACGAGCAGTACTTC
size: -; V: TRBV28; D: -; J: TRBJ1-2; CDR3: CASSGRGEGANYGYTF; DNA: TGTGCCAGCAGCGGAAGGGGGGAGGGTGCTAACTATGGCTACACCTTC
size: once; V: TRBV18; D: TRBD1; J: TRBJ2-7; CDR3: CASSPGDRGLREQYF; DNA: TGTGCCAGCTCACCAGGGGACAGGGGGCTTCGTGAGCAGTACTTC
size: -; V: TRBV6-1; D: -; J: TRBJ1-2; CDR3: CASSYGGIGYGYTF; DNA: TGTGCCAGCAGTTATGGAGGGATTGGGTATGGCTACACCTTC
size: -; V: TRBV5-4; D: -; J: TRBJ1-2; CDR3: CASSLSPVGQIITINYGYTF; DNA: TGTGCCAGCAGCTTAAGCCCCGTAGGACAGATCATAACTATAAACTATGGCTACACCTTC
size: -; V: TRBV9; D: -; J: TRBJ2-1; CDR3: CASSVQGTLSYNEQFF; DNA: TGTGCCAGCAGCGTACAGGGGACCCTCTCCTACAATGAGCAGTTCTTC
size: -; V: TRBV7-8; D: TRBD2; J: TRBJ2-1; CDR3: CASSSDPAIAGGLYEQFF; DNA: TGTGCCAGCAGCTCCGACCCCGCCATAGCGGGAGGGCTCTATGAGCAGTTCTTC
size: -; V: TRBV19; D: -; J: TRBJ2-2; CDR3: CASSFSWNTGELFF; DNA: TGTGCCAGTAGTTTTTCATGGAACACCGGGGAGCTGTTTTTT
size: few; V: TRBV5-1; D: TRBD1; J: TRBJ2-3; CDR3: CASSSGTALNTQYF; DNA: TGCGCCAGCAGCTCCGGGACAGCCTTGAATACGCAGTATTTT
size: -; V: TRBV2; D: TRBD2; J: TRBJ2-2; CDR3: CASRGGFEGLAGNTGELFF; DNA: TGTGCCAGCAGGGGTGGCTTTGAGGGACTAGCGGGTAACACCGGGGAGCTGTTTTTT
size: once; V: TRBV9; D: TRBD1; J: TRBJ2-7; CDR3: CASSVSPGQGADEQYF; DNA: TGTGCCAGCAGCGTATCTCCCGGACAGGGGGCGGACGAGCAGTACTTC
size: -; V: TRBV29-1; D: TRBD2; J: TRBJ2-3; CDR3: CSVVVGLAGGPDTQYF; DNA: TGCAGCGTTGTAGTGGGACTAGCGGGAGGCCCAGATACGCAGTATTTT
size: -; V: TRBV27; D: -; J: TRBJ2-7; CDR3: CASSRAREGASYEQYF; DNA: TGTGCCAGCAGCCGGGCCCGGGAGGGGGCCTCCTACGAGCAGTACTTC
size: -; V: TRBV19; D: TRBD1; J: TRBJ2-2; CDR3: CASSADRDPANTGELFF; DNA: TGTGCCAGTAGTGCGGACAGGGACCCCGCGAACACCGGGGAGCTGTTTTTT
size: -; V: TRBV7-9; D: -; J: TRBJ2-7; CDR3: CASSPGQTITYEQYF; DNA: TGTGCCAGCAGCCCCGGACAGACAATAACCTACGAGCAGTACTTC
size: -; V: TRBV18; D: -; J: TRBJ1-5; CDR3: CASSPTGGNQPQHF; DNA: TGTGCCAGCTCACCAACGGGGGGAAATCAGCCCCAGCATTTT
size: -; V: TRBV10-3; D: TRBD2; J: TRBJ2-7; CDR3: CAISEAGLPFSYEQYF; DNA: TGTGCCATCAGTGAGGCGGGACTACCGTTCTCCTACGAGCAGTACTTC
size: -; V: TRBV7-9; D: TRBD2; J: TRBJ2-3; CDR3: CASSPGTSGIFDTQYF; DNA: TGTGCCAGCAGCCCGGGGACTAGCGGGATCTTTGATACGCAGTATTTT
size: -; V: TRBV2; D: TRBD1; J: TRBJ1-1; CDR3: CASTGQGNMNTEAFF; DNA: TGTGCCAGTACCGGACAGGGAAACATGAACACTGAAGCTTTCTTT
size: -; V: TRBV5-8; D: -; J: TRBJ2-7; CDR3: CASSPPGEGPLSYEQYF; DNA: TGTGCCAGCAGCCCGCCGGGAGAAGGGCCACTCTCCTACGAGCAGTACTTC
size: -; V: TRBV2; D: TRBD1; J: TRBJ1-5; CDR3: CASLLQGGGQPQHF; DNA: TGTGCCAGCTTACTACAGGGGGGAGGCCAGCCCCAGCATTTT
size: -; V: TRBV18; D: TRBD1; J: TRBJ2-1; CDR3: CASSRDRGLLEQFF; DNA: TGTGCCAGCTCAAGGGACAGGGGGCTCCTTGAGCAGTTCTTC
size: -; V: TRBV5-5; D: TRBD1; J: TRBJ2-1; CDR3: CASSLEQGSYNEQFF; DNA: TGTGCCAGCAGCTTGGAACAGGGGTCCTACAATGAGCAGTTCTTC
size: -; V: TRBV2; D: TRBD1; J: TRBJ1-6; CDR3: CASSDWDRHSPLHF; DNA: TGTGCCAGCAGTGATTGGGACAGGCACTCACCCCTCCACTTT
size: -; V: TRBV6-6; D: -; J: TRBJ1-1; CDR3: CASSPFHDRKPEAFF; DNA: TGTGCCAGCAGTCCGTTCCACGACAGAAAGCCGGAAGCTTTCTTT
size: -; V: TRBV5-4; D: TRBD1; J: TRBJ2-7; CDR3: CASSWGQGAREQYF; DNA: TGTGCCAGCAGCTGGGGACAGGGGGCGCGAGAGCAGTACTTC
size: few; V: TRBV19; D: TRBD1; J: TRBJ1-5; CDR3: CASSTGGLNQPQHF; DNA: TGTGCCAGTAGTACAGGGGGCTTGAATCAGCCCCAGCATTTT
size: -; V: TRBV5-4; D: TRBD2; J: TRBJ2-7; CDR3: CASSLAQREGREQYF; DNA: TGTGCCAGCAGCTTGGCTCAGCGGGAGGGCCGCGAGCAGTACTTC
size: -; V: TRBV5-1; D: TRBD1; J: TRBJ1-1; CDR3: CASSLDPGQRAFF; DNA: TGCGCCAGCAGCTTGGACCCGGGACAGAGGGCTTTCTTT
size: -; V: TRBV15; D: TRBD1; J: TRBJ1-1; CDR3: CATSSLQGPNTEAFF; DNA: TGTGCCACCAGCAGCCTACAGGGGCCGAACACTGAAGCTTTCTTT
size: -; V: TRBV18; D: -; J: TRBJ1-1; CDR3: CASSLSRGGTEAFF; DNA: TGTGCCAGCTCACTCTCCCGGGGAGGCACTGAAGCTTTCTTT
size: -; V: TRBV11-1; D: TRBD2; J: TRBJ2-7; CDR3: CASSLALAGVYEQYF; DNA: TGTGCCAGCAGCTTAGCGTTAGCGGGAGTCTACGAGCAGTACTTC
size: few; V: TRBV5-1; D: TRBD1; J: TRBJ2-3; CDR3: CASTRGQGADTQYF; DNA: TGCGCCAGCACCAGGGGACAGGGGGCAGATACGCAGTATTTT
size: -; V: TRBV28; D: -; J: TRBJ2-1; CDR3: CASISAGSYNEQFF; DNA: TGTGCCAGCATCTCAGCGGGCTCCTACAATGAGCAGTTCTTC
size: -; V: TRBV5-1; D: TRBD2; J: TRBJ2-5; CDR3: CASSLSPGGRGRDQYF; DNA: TGCGCCAGCAGCTTATCCCCTGGCGGGAGGGGTAGGGACCAGTACTTC
size: once; V: TRBV6-6; D: -; J: TRBJ2-1; CDR3: CASSYGGPPEQFF; DNA: TGTGCCAGCAGTTACGGCGGCCCCCCTGAGCAGTTCTTC
size: -; V: TRBV9; D: TRBD2; J: TRBJ2-7; CDR3: CASSVGTQTSPSEQYF; DNA: TGTGCCAGCAGCGTAGGGACCCAGACTAGCCCGAGCGAGCAGTACTTC
size: few; V: TRBV28; D: TRBD1; J: TRBJ1-5; CDR3: CASSLAGTGERNRKHF; DNA: TGTGCCAGCAGTTTGGCCGGGACAGGCGAAAGGAATCGGAAGCATTTT
size: -; V: TRBV5-1; D: TRBD2; J: TRBJ2-1; CDR3: CASSYGTSGLGSYNEQFF; DNA: TGCGCCAGCAGCTACGGGACTAGCGGGCTCGGTTCCTACAATGAGCAGTTCTTC
size: -; V: TRBV5-4; D: TRBD2; J: TRBJ2-1; CDR3: CASSGGTSGSINEQFF; DNA: TGTGCCAGCTCCGGAGGGACTAGCGGTTCAATCAATGAGCAGTTCTTC
size: -; V: TRBV18; D: -; J: TRBJ2-2; CDR3: CASSQRNSHTGELFF; DNA: TGTGCCAGCTCACAGCGGAACAGCCACACCGGGGAGCTGTTTTTT
size: once; V: TRBV5-6; D: TRBD2; J: TRBJ2-1; CDR3: CASSLAGRINEQFF; DNA: TGTGCCAGCAGCTTAGCCGGGAGGATCAATGAGCAGTTCTTC
size: few; V: TRBV13; D: -; J: TRBJ1-1; CDR3: CATRDTQNTEAFF; DNA: TGTGCCACCCGGGACACACAGAACACTGAAGCTTTCTTT
size: -; V: TRBV19; D: TRBD1; J: TRBJ1-2; CDR3: CASSIHRDREYGYTF; DNA: TGTGCCAGTAGTATCCACCGGGACAGGGAATACGGCTACACCTTC
size: -; V: TRBV6-6; D: TRBD1; J: TRBJ1-2; CDR3: CASDPGGSGDYGYTF; DNA: TGTGCCAGTGATCCAGGGGGCTCTGGGGACTATGGCTACACCTTC